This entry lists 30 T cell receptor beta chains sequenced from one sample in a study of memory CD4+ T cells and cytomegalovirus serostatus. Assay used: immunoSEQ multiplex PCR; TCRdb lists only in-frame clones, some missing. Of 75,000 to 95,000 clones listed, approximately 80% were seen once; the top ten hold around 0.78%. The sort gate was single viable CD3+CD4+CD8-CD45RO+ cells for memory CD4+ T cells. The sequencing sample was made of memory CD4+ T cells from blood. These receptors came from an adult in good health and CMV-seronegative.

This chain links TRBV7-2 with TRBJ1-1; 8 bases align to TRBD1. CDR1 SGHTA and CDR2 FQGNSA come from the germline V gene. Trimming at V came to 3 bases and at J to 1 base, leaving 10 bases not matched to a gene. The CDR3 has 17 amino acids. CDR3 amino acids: CASSFEQGGYSNTEAFF. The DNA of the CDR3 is TGTGCCAGCAGCTTCGAACAGGGGGGATACTCGAACACTGAAGCTTTCTTT.

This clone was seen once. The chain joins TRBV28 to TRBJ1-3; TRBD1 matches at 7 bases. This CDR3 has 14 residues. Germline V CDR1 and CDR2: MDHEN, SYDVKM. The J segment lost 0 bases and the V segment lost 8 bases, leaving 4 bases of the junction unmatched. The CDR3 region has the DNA TGTGCCAGCGAAGGGGGCGGCTCTGGAAACACCATATATTTT. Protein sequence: CASEGGGSGNTIYF.

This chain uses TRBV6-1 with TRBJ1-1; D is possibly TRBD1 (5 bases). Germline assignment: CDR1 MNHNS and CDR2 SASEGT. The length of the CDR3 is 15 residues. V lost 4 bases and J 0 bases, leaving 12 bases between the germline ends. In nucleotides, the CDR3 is TGTGCCAGCAGTGTAACAGGTCACATGAACACTGAAGCTTTCTTT. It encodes CASSVTGHMNTEAFF.

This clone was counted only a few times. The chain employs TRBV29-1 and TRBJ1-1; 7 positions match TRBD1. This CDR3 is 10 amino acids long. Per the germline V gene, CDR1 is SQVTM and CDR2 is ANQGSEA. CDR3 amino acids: CSSGGTEAFF. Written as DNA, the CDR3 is TGCAGTTCAGGGGGCACTGAAGCTTTCTTT.

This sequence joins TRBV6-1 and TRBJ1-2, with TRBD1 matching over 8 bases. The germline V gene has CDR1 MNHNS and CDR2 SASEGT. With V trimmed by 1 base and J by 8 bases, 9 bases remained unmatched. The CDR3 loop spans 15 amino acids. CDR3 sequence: CASSEEPGQASGYTF. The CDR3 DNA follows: TGTGCCAGCAGTGAAGAACCGGGACAGGCGAGCGGCTACACCTTC.

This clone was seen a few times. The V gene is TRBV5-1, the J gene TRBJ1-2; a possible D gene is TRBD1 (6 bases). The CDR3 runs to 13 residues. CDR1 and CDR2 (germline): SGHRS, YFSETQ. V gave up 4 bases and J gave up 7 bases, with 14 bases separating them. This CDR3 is CASSPQQGGGYTF. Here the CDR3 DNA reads TGCGCCAGCAGCCCTCAACAGGGTGGTGGCTACACCTTC.

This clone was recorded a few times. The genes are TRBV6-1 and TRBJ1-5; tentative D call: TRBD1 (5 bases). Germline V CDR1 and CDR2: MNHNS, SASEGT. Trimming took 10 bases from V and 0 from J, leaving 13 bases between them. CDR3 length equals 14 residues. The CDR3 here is CATQGSDSNQPQHF. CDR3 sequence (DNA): TGTGCCACTCAGGGATCAGATAGCAATCAGCCCCAGCATTTT.

This CDR3 reads CASRSWSEAFF. DNA of the CDR3: TGTGCCAGCAGAAGTTGGAGTGAAGCTTTCTTT. The rearrangement uses TRBV25-1 and TRBJ1-1; D gene unclear. The V end was cut by 6 bases, the J end by 7 bases, with 9 bases between. From germline, CDR1 is MGHDK and CDR2 SYGVNS. CDR3 length: 11 amino acids.

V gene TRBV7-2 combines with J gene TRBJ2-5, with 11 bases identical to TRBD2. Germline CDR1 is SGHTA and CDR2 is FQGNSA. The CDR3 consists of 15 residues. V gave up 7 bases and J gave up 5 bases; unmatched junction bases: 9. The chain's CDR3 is CASIRLAGGSETQYF. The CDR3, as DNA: TGTGCCAGCATCCGGCTAGCGGGGGGATCCGAGACCCAGTACTTC.

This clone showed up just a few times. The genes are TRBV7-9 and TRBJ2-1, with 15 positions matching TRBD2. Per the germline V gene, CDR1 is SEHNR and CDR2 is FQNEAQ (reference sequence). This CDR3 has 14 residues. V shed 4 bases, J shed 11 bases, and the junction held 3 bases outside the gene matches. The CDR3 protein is CASSWGLAGGQQFF. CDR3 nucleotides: TGTGCCAGCAGCTGGGGACTAGCGGGGGGTCAGCAGTTCTTC.

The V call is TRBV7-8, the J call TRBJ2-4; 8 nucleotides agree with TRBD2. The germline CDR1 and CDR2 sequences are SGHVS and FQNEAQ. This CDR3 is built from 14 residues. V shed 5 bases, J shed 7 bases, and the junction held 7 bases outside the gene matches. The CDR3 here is CASSASGGVNIQYF. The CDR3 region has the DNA TGTGCCAGCAGCGCAAGCGGGGGAGTGAACATTCAGTACTTC.

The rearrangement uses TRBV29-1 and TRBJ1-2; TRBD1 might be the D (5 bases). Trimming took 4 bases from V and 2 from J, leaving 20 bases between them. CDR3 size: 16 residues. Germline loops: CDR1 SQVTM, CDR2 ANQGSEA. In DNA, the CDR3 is TGCAGCGTTGGGGGGGTCCTACAGGAGAGAAACTATGGCTACACCTTC. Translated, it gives CSVGGVLQERNYGYTF. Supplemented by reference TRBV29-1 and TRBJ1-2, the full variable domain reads SAVISQKPSRDICQRGTSLTIQCQVDSQVTMMFWYRQQPGQSLTLIATANQGSEATYESGFVIDKFPISRPNLTFSTLTVSNMSPEDSSIYLCSVGGVLQERNYGYTFGSGTRLTVV.

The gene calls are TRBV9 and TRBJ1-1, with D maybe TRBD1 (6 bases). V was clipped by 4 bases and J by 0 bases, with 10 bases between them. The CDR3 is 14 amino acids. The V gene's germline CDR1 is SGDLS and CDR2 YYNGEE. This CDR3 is CASSKTGLNTEAFF. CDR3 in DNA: TGTGCCAGCAGCAAAACAGGGCTGAACACTGAAGCTTTCTTT.

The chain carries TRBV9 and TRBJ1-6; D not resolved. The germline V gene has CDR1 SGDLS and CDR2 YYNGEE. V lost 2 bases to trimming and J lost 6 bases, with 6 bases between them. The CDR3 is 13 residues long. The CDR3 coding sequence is TGTGCCAGCAGCGTCAGGTCTAATTCACCCCTCCACTTT. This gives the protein CASSVRSNSPLHF.

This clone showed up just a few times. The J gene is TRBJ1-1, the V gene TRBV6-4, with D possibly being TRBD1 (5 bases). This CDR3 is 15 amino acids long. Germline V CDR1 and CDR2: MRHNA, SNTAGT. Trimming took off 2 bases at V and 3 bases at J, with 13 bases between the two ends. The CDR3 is CASSDAEGEDTEAFF. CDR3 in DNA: TGTGCCAGCAGTGACGCGGAAGGGGAGGACACTGAAGCTTTCTTT.

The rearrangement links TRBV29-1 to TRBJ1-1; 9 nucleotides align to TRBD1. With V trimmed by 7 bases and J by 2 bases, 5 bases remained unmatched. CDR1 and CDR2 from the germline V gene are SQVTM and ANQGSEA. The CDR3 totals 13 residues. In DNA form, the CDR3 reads TGCAGCGCCAAGACAGGGGGTAACACTGAAGCTTTCTTT. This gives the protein CSAKTGGNTEAFF.

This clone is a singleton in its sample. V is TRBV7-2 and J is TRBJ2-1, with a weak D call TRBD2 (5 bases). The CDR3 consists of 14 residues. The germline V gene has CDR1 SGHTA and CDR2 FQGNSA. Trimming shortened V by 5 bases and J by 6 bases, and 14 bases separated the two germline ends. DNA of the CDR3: TGTGCCAGCAGCACAATGCTAGAGGGCAATGAGCAGTTCTTC. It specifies CASSTMLEGNEQFF. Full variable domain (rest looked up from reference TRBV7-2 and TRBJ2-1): GAGVSQSPSNKVTEKGKDVELRCDPISGHTALYWYRQSLGQGLEFLIYFQGNSAPDKSGLPSDRFSAERTGGSVSTLTIQRTQQEDSAVYLCASSTMLEGNEQFFGPGTRLTVL.

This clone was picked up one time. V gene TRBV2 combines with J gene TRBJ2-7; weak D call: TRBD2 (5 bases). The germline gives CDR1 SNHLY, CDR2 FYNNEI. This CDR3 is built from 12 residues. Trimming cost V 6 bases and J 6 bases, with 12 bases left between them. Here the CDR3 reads CASSEDSLEQYF. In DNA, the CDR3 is TGTGCCAGCAGCGAGGACTCCCTCGAGCAGTACTTC.

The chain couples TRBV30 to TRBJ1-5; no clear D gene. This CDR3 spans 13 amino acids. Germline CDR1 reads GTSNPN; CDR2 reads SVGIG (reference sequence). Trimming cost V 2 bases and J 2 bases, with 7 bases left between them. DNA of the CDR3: TGTGCCTGGAGTCCAGAGGGCAATCAGCCCCAGCATTTT. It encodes CAWSPEGNQPQHF. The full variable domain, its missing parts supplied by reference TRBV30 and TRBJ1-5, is SQTIHQWPATLVQPVGSPLSLECTVEGTSNPNLYWYRQAAGRGLQLLFYSVGIGQISSEVPQNLSASRPQDRQFILSSKKLLLSDSGFYLCAWSPEGNQPQHFGDGTRLSIL.

The DNA of the CDR3 is TGTGCCATCAGTGAGCGGACAGGGGGAAGTGGCTACACCTTC. Protein product: CAISERTGGSGYTF. The V call is TRBV10-3, the J call TRBJ1-2, with 10 positions matching TRBD1. With 2 bases clipped from V and 7 bases from J, the junction kept 4 bases outside the gene matches. CDR3 length: 14 residues. CDR1 and CDR2 from the germline V gene are ENHRY and SYGVKD.

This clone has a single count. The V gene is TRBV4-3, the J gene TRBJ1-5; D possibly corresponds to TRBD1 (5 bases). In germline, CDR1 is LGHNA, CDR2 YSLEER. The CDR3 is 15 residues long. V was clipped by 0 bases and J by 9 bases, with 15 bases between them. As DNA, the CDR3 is TGCGCCAGCAGCCAAGATAGGGCAGCCGGGGGGCCCCAGCATTTT. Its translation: CASSQDRAAGGPQHF.

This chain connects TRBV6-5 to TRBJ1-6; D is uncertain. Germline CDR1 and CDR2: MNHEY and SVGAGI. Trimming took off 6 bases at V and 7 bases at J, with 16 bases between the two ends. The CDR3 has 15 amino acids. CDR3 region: CASSLRPDKNSPLHF. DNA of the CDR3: TGTGCCAGCAGCCTGAGGCCGGATAAGAATTCACCCCTCCACTTT.

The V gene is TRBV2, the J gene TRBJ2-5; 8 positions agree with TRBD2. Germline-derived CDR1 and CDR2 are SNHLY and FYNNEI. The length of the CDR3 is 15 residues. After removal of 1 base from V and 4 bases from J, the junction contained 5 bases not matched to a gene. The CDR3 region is CASSEEGLETETQYF. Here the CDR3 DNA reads TGTGCCAGCAGTGAAGAGGGACTAGAGACAGAGACCCAGTACTTC.

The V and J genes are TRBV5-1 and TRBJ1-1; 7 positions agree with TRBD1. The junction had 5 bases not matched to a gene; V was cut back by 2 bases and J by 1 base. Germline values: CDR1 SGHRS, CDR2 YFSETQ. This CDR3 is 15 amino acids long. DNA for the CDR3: TGCGCCAGCAGCTTATACAGGGGCTCGAACACTGAAGCTTTCTTT. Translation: CASSLYRGSNTEAFF.

The CDR3 nucleotides read TGTGCCAGCTCACCAGCGACAAAGGCCCTATACGGCTACACCTTC. Translated, it gives CASSPATKALYGYTF. The chain carries TRBV18 and TRBJ1-2; D unclear. The V gene's germline CDR1 is KGHSH and CDR2 LQKENI. The CDR3 has 15 amino acids. V was pared by 2 bases and J by 8 bases, with 18 bases between.

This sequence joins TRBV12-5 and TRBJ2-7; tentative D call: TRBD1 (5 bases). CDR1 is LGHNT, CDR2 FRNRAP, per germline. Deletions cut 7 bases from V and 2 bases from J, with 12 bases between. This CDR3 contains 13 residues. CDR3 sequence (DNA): TGTGCTAGTGTTCCAACAGGCACCTACGAGCAGTACTTC. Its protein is CASVPTGTYEQYF.

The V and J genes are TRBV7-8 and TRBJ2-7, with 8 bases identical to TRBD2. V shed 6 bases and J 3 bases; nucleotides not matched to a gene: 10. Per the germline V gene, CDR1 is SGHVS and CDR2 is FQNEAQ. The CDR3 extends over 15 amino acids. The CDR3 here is CASRHNSGTSYEQYF. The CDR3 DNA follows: TGTGCCAGCAGACACAATTCCGGGACTAGCTACGAGCAGTACTTC.

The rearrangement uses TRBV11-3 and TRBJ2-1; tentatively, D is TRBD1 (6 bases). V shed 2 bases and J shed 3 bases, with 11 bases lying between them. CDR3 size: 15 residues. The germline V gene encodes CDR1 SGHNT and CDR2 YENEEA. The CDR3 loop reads CASSLSGQIYNEQFF. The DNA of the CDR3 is TGTGCCAGCAGCTTATCAGGACAGATCTACAATGAGCAGTTCTTC. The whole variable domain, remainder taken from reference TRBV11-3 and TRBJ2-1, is EAGVVQSPRYKIIEKKQPVAFWCNPISGHNTLYWYLQNLGQGPELLIRYENEEAVDDSQLPKDRFSAERLKGVDSTLKIQPAELGDSAVYLCASSLSGQIYNEQFFGPGTRLTVL.

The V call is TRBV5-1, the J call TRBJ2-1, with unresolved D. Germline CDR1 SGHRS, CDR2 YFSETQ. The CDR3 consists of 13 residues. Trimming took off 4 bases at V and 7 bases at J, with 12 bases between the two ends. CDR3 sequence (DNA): TGCGCCAGCAGCGCCGCCCTTAGTAATGAGCAGTTCTTC. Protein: CASSAALSNEQFF.

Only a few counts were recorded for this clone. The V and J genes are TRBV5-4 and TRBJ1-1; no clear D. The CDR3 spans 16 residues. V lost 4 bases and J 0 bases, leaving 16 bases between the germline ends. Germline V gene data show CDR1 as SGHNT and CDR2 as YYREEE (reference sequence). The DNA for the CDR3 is TGTGCCAGCAGCATCCCCTCCAGGCAGATGAACACTGAAGCTTTCTTT. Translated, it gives CASSIPSRQMNTEAFF.